Listed below are T cell receptor beta chains from one sample, sequenced in a study of blood T cell repertoires in COVID-19. Only in-frame clones appear in the TCRdb table, and some are missing; sequencing was by immunoSEQ multiplex PCR. In the table there are some 300,000 clones, approximately 88% of which are singletons. The source material was peripheral blood. These receptors all stem from a woman in her twenties or thirties who had recovered from COVID-19. Each CDR3 is given with its conserved first and last residue. The D gene is left open where the match is weak. Not every row has a clone size; where given, it reads once, few, many or a size class.

D gene | J gene | clone size | V gene | CDR3 length | CDR3 protein | CDR3 DNA
TRBD2 | TRBJ2-3 | once | TRBV28 | 17 | CASSSSGTSGGTDTQYF | TGTGCCAGCAGTTCCTCCGGGACTAGCGGGGGCACAGATACGCAGTATTTT
TRBD2 | TRBJ2-1 | NA | TRBV15 | 16 | CATSSSGGAFYNEQFF | TGTGCCACCAGCAGTAGCGGGGGGGCCTTCTACAATGAGCAGTTCTTC
NA | TRBJ2-7 | once | TRBV28 | 14 | CASSVTRDNYEQYF | TGTGCCAGCAGTGTTACCCGGGACAACTACGAGCAGTACTTC
NA | TRBJ2-7 | NA | TRBV5-4 | 13 | CASSRPGAYEQYF | TGTGCCAGCAGCCGACCGGGGGCCTACGAGCAGTACTTC
NA | TRBJ2-5 | NA | TRBV6-6 | 13 | CASRLPTKETQYF | TGTGCCAGCAGGCTACCCACCAAAGAGACCCAGTACTTC
TRBD1 | TRBJ2-1 | NA | TRBV19 | 14 | CASSIVTGGNEQFF | TGTGCCAGTAGTATAGTGACAGGGGGGAATGAGCAGTTCTTC
TRBD2 | TRBJ2-1 | NA | TRBV7-9 | 16 | CASSPRPGRGYNEQFF | TGTGCCAGCAGCCCTAGACCGGGGAGGGGCTACAATGAGCAGTTCTTC
NA | TRBJ1-2 | few | TRBV4-1 | 17 | CASSIPPAGASNYGYTF | TGCGCCAGCAGCATACCTCCGGCAGGGGCATCGAACTATGGCTACACCTTC
TRBD1 | TRBJ2-7 | NA | TRBV19 | 16 | CASSPLRDRVRNEQYF | TGTGCCAGTAGTCCCCTCCGGGACAGGGTAAGGAACGAGCAGTACTTC
TRBD1 | TRBJ1-1 | NA | TRBV7-9 | 14 | CASIPGTANTEAFF | TGTGCCAGCATCCCTGGGACAGCGAACACTGAAGCTTTCTTT
NA | TRBJ1-2 | NA | TRBV7-2 | 14 | CASSLGGANVGYTF | TGTGCCAGCAGCTTAGGTGGGGCCAACGTCGGCTACACCTTC
TRBD1 | TRBJ1-6 | NA | TRBV2 | 16 | CASRGIVTGGSFSLHF | TGTGCCAGCAGGGGGATTGTGACAGGGGGTTCGTTCTCGCTCCACTTT
TRBD1 | TRBJ2-3 | NA | TRBV15 | 17 | CATSREYAGGFTDTQYF | TGTGCCACCAGCAGAGAATATGCAGGGGGCTTTACAGATACGCAGTATTTT
NA | TRBJ2-4 | NA | TRBV20-1 | 12 | CSASRGMDIQYF | TGCAGTGCTAGTCGGGGGATGGACATTCAGTACTTC
NA | TRBJ2-1 | NA | TRBV2 | 14 | CASSGRTSPSRAFF | TGTGCCAGCAGTGGGAGGACGTCGCCTTCCCGAGCGTTCTTC
NA | TRBJ2-2 | few | TRBV7-3 | 15 | CASSPGPSDSGELFF | TGTGCCAGCAGCCCGGGCCCTTCGGACTCCGGGGAGCTGTTTTTT
TRBD2 | TRBJ2-3 | once | TRBV7-8 | 17 | CASSLVQAGENTDTQYF | TGTGCCAGCAGCTTAGTTCAAGCGGGGGAAAACACAGATACGCAGTATTTT
NA | TRBJ1-1 | NA | TRBV3-1/TRBV3-2 | 16 | CASSQDGQATGTEAFF | TGTGCCAGCAGCCAAGATGGTCAGGCCACGGGGACTGAAGCTTTCTTT
TRBD1 | TRBJ1-3 | few | TRBV2 | 16 | CASSESGQGSGNTIYF | TGTGCCAGCAGTGAATCGGGACAGGGCTCTGGAAACACCATATATTTT
TRBD1 | TRBJ1-2 | NA | TRBV7-2 | 14 | CASGRTGDLYGYTF | TGTGCCAGCGGCCGGACAGGGGACCTCTATGGCTACACCTTC
TRBD1 | TRBJ2-5 | NA | TRBV18 | 15 | CASSPTTGGMETQYF | TGTGCCAGCTCACCTACGACAGGGGGCATGGAGACCCAGTACTTC
NA | TRBJ2-7 | NA | TRBV4-2 | 16 | CASSQGGLAETYEQYF | TGTGCCAGCAGCCAAGGGGGGCTAGCGGAAACCTACGAGCAGTACTTC
TRBD1 | TRBJ1-5 | once | TRBV28 | 14 | CASRQGASNQPQHF | TGTGCCAGCAGACAGGGGGCGAGCAATCAGCCCCAGCATTTT
NA | TRBJ1-5 | NA | TRBV10-3 | 13 | CAITREINQPQHF | TGTGCCATCACCAGGGAAATCAATCAGCCCCAGCATTTT
NA | TRBJ2-7 | NA | TRBV25-1 | 13 | CASSEGRVYEQYF | TGTGCCAGCAGTGAAGGGCGGGTCTACGAGCAGTACTTC
TRBD2 | TRBJ2-3 | NA | TRBV7-9 | 16 | CASSSPLAGKADTQYF | TGTGCCAGCAGCTCGCCTTTAGCGGGGAAGGCTGATACGCAGTATTTT
TRBD2 | TRBJ2-3 | NA | TRBV7-2 | 17 | CASSLGGLAGAGDTQYF | TGTGCCAGCAGCTTAGGTGGACTAGCGGGGGCAGGAGATACGCAGTATTTT
TRBD1 | TRBJ1-6 | NA | TRBV20-1 | 13 | CSASRDRDSPLHF | TGCAGTGCTAGTCGGGACAGGGACTCACCCCTCCACTTT
NA | TRBJ1-5 | once | TRBV27 | 17 | CASSSNRAPYSNQPQHF | TGTGCCAGCAGTTCCAACAGGGCCCCTTATAGCAATCAGCCCCAGCATTTT
NA | TRBJ2-7 | NA | TRBV7-2 | 15 | CASSSSPGHYYEQYF | TGTGCCAGCAGCTCATCACCGGGACACTACTACGAGCAGTACTTC
TRBD2 | TRBJ2-1 | NA | TRBV4-2 | 14 | CASRDGGFQNEQFF | TGTGCCAGCCGGGACGGGGGGTTTCAGAATGAGCAGTTCTTC
NA | TRBJ2-4 | NA | TRBV9 | 16 | CASSVGGSLAKNIQYF | TGTGCCAGCAGCGTAGGGGGCTCGCTAGCCAAAAACATTCAGTACTTC